This TCR beta chain was observed in a study of blood T cells in healthy people across ages. This clonotype was detected a few times. V lost 3 bases and J 4 bases, leaving 18 bases between the germline ends. CDR1 and CDR2 (germline): MGHRA, YSYEKL. This CDR3 region has 16 residues. Using a J-beta primer mix together with a sample-barcoded 5' primer, a second PCR was run for about 7 to 12 cycles. TCRdb redid the calling of the 5' RACE reads with MiXCR, one entry per CDR3 protein. The sample includes roughly 1.7 million distinct CDR3 sequences, approximately 32% seen only once; the top ten take about 11%.

Sequencing used blood. The chain combines TRBV4-1 with TRBJ1-2; possible D gene TRBD1, 5 bases. This sequence originates from a young woman in good health. The DNA for the CDR3 is TGCGCCAGCAGCCAGTCCGGGACGGCCCTGAGCTATGGCTACACCTTC. Translating gives CASSQSGTALSYGYTF.